This T cell receptor (beta chain) originates from a study of blood T cell repertoires in COVID-19 (dated by TCRdb to 2020 to 2022). Describing the broader study: Samples from collaborators originated in the United States, Italy and Spain and spanned both the acute and convalescent phases of COVID-19. The repertoires were made available in a free public database intended to serve as a resource for research on the immune response to SARS-CoV-2. The samples were drawn from the first 160 participants of the ongoing ImmuneRACE study and from over 950 subjects provided by 6 global collaborators. The material from the prospective study consisted of cDNA or gDNA derived from T cells, B-cell-depleted T cells, or PBMCs. The dataset comprised deeply sampled blood TCRbeta repertoires from subjects exposed to, actively infected with, or recovered from COVID-19. Where HLA class I and class II types were available, the types were taken from metadata supplied by the sample provider, not from assay-based typing. The sample metadata nearly always contained a de-identified subject ID, COVID-19 status, age in years and sex. Study-wide findings and limitations: The quantity of clinical and demographic metadata differed by source and by participant and was supplied without curation.

One collaborating source in Seattle enrolled patients during active infection and followed them longitudinally through the course of disease. The collaborating institutions used their own protocols to collect whole blood in K2EDTA tubes. For TCRbeta analysis, collaborator samples were shipped as frozen whole blood, as isolated PBMCs, or as DNA extracted from either sample type. The immunoSEQ Assay, a bias-controlled multiplex PCR, was used to amplify TCRbeta CDR3 regions from genomic DNA. Under the source paper's analysis protocol: Nucleated cell counts per sample were estimated from amplification of reference gene primers within the assay. Sequence reads were collapsed and filtered to measure the absolute abundance of every unique TCRbeta CDR3 rearrangement. For each sample, productive Simpson clonality was calculated as the square root of Simpson's diversity index across productive rearrangements. Sourced from immuneACCESS, this table was stored by TCRdb with only in-frame sequences that have V and J called. A share of the clones is absent; for the studies checked, an unresolved V gene accounts for under half, and the remainder has no known explanation. The V and J calls and clone size were taken over from that table, and D and trimming were inferred from the DNA. Counted in this sample were about 120,000 clones; around 90% of them appeared once. The leading ten clones occupy more than 3% of the sample.

In regard to this clone: Its antigen is currently not known. The sample holds no much larger clone one base away, and base qualities are not on file.

The sequencing input was peripheral blood. The TCR sequence derives from a woman aged 55-69 years with COVID-19, enrolled during active disease.

The CDR3 region has the sequence CAIAVAGALQETQYF. The nucleotides read TGTGCCATCGCGGTAGCGGGGGCCCTCCAAGAGACCCAGTACTTC. In this chain, TRBV7-2 is recombined with TRBJ2-5; TRBD2 agrees with 9 junctional bases. For this chain, trimming is 10 bases at the V end and 1 base at the J end, and the number of junction bases without a gene match is 10. Taken from cysteine to phenylalanine, the CDR3 has 15 residues. Only the CDR3 region is kept as DNA, spanning 45 bases read in frame from base 1. CDR1 SGHTA and CDR2 FQGNSA were looked up in the germline V gene.